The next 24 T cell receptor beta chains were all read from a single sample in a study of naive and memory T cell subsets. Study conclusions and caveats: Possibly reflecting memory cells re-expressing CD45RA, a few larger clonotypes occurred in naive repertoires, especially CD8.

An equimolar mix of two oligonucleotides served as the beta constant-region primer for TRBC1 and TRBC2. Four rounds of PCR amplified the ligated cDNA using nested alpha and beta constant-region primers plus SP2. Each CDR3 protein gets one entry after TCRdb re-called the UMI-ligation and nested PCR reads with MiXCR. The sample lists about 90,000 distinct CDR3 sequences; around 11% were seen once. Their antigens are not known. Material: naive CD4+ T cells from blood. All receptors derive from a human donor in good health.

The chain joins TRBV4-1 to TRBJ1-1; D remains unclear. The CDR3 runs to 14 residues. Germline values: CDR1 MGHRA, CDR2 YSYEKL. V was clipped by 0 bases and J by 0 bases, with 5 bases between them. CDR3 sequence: CASSQDGMNTEAFF. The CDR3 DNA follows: TGCGCCAGCAGCCAAGACGGGATGAACACTGAAGCTTTCTTT.

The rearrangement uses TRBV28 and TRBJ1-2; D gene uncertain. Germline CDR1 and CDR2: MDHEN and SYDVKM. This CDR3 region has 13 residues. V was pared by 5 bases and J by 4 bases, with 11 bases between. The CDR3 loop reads CASSQQPTYGYTF. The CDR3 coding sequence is TGTGCCAGCAGTCAACAGCCGACCTATGGCTACACCTTC.

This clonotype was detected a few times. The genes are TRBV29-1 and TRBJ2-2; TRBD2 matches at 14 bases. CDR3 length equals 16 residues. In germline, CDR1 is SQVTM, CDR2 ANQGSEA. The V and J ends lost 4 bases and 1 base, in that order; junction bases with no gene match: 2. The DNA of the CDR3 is TGCAGCGTTGCGACTAGCGGGGGGGAGAACACCGGGGAGCTGTTTTTT. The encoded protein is CSVATSGGENTGELFF.

This CDR3 is CASRRAGTSGSLIYNEQFF. The CDR3, as DNA: TGTGCCAGCAGAAGAGCCGGGACTAGCGGGAGTCTAATCTACAATGAGCAGTTCTTC. The genes are TRBV6-1 and TRBJ2-1; 14 bases line up with TRBD2. Germline CDR1 reads MNHNS; CDR2 reads SASEGT. The CDR3 runs 19 residues. J was trimmed by 3 bases and V by 6 bases; bases with no gene match: 13.

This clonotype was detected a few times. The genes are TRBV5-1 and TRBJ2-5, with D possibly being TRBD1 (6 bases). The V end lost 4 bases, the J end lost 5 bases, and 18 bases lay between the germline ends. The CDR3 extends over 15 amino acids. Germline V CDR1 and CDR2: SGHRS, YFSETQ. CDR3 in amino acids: CASSLTGQISETQYF. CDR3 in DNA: TGCGCCAGCAGCCTAACAGGGCAGATATCGGAGACCCAGTACTTC.

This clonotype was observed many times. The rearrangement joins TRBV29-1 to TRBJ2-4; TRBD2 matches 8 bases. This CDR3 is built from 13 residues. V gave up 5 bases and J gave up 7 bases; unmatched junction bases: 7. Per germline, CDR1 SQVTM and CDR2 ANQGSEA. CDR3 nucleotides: TGCAGCGTTAGGAGCGGGGGTTTGAACATTCAGTACTTC. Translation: CSVRSGGLNIQYF.

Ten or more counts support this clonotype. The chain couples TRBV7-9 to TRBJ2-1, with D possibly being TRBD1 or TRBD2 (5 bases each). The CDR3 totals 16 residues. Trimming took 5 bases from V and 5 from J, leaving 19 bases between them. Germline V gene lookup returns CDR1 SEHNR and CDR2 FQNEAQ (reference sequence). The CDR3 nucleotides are TGTGCCAGCAGCCCTATCTACGGGGCTCCCCACAATGAGCAGTTCTTC. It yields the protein CASSPIYGAPHNEQFF.

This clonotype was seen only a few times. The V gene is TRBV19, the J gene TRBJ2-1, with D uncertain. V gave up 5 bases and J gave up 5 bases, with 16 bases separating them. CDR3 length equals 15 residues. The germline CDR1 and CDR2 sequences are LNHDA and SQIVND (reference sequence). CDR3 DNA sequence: TGTGCCAGTAGTCGGCAAAGGCCTTGGGACAATGAGCAGTTCTTC. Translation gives CASSRQRPWDNEQFF.

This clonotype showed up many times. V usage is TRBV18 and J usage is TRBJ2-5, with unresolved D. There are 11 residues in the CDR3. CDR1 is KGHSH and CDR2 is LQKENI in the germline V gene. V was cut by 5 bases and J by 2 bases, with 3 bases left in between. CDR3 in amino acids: CASSIQETQYF. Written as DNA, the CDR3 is TGTGCCAGCTCAATACAAGAGACCCAGTACTTC.

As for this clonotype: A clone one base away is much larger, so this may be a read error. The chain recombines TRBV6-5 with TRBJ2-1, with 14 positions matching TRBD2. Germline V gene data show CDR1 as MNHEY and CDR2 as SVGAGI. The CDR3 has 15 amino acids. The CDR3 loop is CASSRTSGGYNGQFF. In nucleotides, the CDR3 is TGTGCCAGCAGTCGGACTAGCGGGGGGTACAATGGGCAGTTCTTC.

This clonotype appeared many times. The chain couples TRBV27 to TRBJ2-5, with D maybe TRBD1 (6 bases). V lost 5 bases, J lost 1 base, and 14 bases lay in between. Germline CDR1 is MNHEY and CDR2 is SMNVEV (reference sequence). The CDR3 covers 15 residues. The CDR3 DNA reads TGTGCCAGCAGTCCCGACAGGCTATCCCAAGAGACCCAGTACTTC. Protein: CASSPDRLSQETQYF.

The CDR3 bases are TGTGCCAGCAGAGCCCGGGAAATACTAGTTCATGGCTACACCTTC. This encodes CASRAREILVHGYTF. This chain uses TRBV12-3 or TRBV12-4 with TRBJ1-2; D remains unclear. CDR3 length equals 15 residues. V was cut by 6 bases and J by 6 bases, with 20 bases left in between.

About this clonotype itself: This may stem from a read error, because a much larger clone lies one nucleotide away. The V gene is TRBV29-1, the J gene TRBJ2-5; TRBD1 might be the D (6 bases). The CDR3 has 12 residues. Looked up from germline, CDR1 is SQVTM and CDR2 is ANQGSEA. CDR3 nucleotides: TGCGGCGCCAAATCAGGGGTGGAGACCCAGTACTTC. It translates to CGAKSGVETQYF.

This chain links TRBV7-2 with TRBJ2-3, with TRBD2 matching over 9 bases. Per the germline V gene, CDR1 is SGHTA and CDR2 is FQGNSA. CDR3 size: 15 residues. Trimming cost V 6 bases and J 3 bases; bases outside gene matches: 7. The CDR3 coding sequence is TGTGCCAGCAGTCATACTAGCGGGTGGACAGATACGCAGTATTTT. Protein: CASSHTSGWTDTQYF.

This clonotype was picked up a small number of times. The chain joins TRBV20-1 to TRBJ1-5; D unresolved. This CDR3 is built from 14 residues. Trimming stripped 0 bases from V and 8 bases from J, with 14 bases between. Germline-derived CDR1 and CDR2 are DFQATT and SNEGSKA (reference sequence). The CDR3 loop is CSARERQWYEPQHF. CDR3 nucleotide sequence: TGCAGTGCTAGAGAAAGGCAGTGGTACGAGCCCCAGCATTTT.

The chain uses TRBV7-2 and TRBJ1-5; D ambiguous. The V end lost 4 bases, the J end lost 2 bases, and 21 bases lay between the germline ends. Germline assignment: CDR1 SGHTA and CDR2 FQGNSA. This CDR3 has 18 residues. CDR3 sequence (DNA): TGTGCCAGCAGCTCTAGCGGAGTGGCGGGAGGCGGCAATCAGCCCCAGCATTTT. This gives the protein CASSSSGVAGGGNQPQHF.

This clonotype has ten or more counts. CDR3 nucleotide sequence: TGTGCCAGCAGTTCCTGGACAGGGTCCTACGAGCAGTACTTC. It is translated as CASSSWTGSYEQYF. The V gene is TRBV6-5, the J gene TRBJ2-7, with 8 bases aligning to TRBD1. Germline CDR1 and CDR2: MNHEY and SVGAGI. CDR3 length: 14 residues. The junction had 3 bases not matched to a gene; V was cut back by 4 bases and J by 1 base.

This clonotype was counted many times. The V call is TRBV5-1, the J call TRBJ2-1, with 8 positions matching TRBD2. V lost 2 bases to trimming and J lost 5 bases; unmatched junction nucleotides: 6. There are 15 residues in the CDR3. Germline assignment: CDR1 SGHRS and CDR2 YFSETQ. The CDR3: CASSFNRGGNNEQFF. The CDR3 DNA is TGCGCCAGCAGCTTCAATCGGGGGGGAAACAATGAGCAGTTCTTC.

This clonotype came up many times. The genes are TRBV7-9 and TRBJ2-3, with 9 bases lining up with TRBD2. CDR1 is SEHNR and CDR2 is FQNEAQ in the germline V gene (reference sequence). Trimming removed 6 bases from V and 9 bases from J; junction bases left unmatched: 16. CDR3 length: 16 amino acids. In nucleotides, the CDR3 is TGTGCCAGCAGTACGTTAGCGGGAGTTTCACCCAGCACGCAGTATTTT. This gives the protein CASSTLAGVSPSTQYF.

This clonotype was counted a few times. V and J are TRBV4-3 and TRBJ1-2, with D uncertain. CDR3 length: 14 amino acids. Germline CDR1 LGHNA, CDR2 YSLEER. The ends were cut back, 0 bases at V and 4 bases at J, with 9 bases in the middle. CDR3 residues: CASSQDRTAYGYTF. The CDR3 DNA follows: TGCGCCAGCAGCCAAGATAGGACGGCCTATGGCTACACCTTC.

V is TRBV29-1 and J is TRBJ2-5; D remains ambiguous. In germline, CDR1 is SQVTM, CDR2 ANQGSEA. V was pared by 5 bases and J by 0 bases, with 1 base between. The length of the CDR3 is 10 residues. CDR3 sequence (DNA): TGCAGCGTTTACCAAGAGACCCAGTACTTC. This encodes CSVYQETQYF.

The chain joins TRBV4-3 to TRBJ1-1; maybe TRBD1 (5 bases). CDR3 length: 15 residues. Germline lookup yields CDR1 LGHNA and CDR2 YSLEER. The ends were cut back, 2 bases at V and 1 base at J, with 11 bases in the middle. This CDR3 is CASSQPRGANTEAFF. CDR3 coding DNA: TGCGCCAGCAGCCAACCCCGAGGGGCGAACACTGAAGCTTTCTTT.

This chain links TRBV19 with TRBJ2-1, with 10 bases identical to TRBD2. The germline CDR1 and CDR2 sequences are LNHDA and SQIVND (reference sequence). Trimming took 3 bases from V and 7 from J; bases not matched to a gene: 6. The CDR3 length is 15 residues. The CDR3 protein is CASSMASGRRNEQFF. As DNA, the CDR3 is TGTGCCAGTAGTATGGCTAGCGGGAGACGTAATGAGCAGTTCTTC. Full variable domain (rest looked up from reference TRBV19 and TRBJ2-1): DGGITQSPKYLFRKEGQNVTLSCEQNLNHDAMYWYRQDPGQGLRLIYYSQIVNDFQKGDIAEGYSVSREKKESFPLTVTSAQKNPTAFYLCASSMASGRRNEQFFGPGTRLTVL.

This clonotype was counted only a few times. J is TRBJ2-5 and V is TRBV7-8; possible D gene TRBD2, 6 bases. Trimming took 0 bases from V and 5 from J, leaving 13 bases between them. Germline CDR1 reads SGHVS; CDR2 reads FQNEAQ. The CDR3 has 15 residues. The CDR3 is CASSLAHGRGETQYF. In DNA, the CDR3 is TGTGCCAGCAGCTTAGCACACGGGAGAGGCGAGACCCAGTACTTC.